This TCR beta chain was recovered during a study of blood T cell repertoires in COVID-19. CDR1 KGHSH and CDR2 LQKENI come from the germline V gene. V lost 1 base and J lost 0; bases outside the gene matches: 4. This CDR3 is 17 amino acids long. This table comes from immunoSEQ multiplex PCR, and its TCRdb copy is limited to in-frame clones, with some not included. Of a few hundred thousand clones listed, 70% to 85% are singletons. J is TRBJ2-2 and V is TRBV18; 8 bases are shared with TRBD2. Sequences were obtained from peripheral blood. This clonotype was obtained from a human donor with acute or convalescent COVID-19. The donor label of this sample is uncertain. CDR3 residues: CASSPLAGGANTGELFF. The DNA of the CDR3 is TGTGCCAGCTCACCACTCGCGGGGGGCGCGAACACCGGGGAGCTGTTTTTT.